Included here is one T cell receptor (beta chain) sequence, with context. The count of this clone is one. Its cognate antigen has yet to be identified. Within one base of it there is no much larger clone, and no base qualities were kept. Using the deep immunoSEQ assay, TCR CDR3 regions were amplified from genomic DNA by multiplex PCR. Genomic DNA extracted from each cell subset was distributed evenly over all wells of several immunoSEQ 96-well plates, and each plate served as one replicate. Each replicate PCR for sorted subsets received 150 to 250 ng genomic DNA, equal to roughly 29,000 T cell genomes. The purified libraries were quantified using a Qubit 3.0 fluorometer, sized with a Bioanalyzer 2100, and then quantified again using the KAPA Library Quantification kit. A separate single-read 150-cycle Illumina NextSeq 550 flow cell was used to sequence each immunoSEQ 96-well plate. The authors processed their data as follows. Because the immunoSEQ output held only junctional sequences and lacked quality scores, the filtering could not match the filtering applied to full-length reads. Sequences were annotated with PyIR, a Python wrapper for IgBLAST v1.9, using IMGT germline references to assign V/J genes and CDR3. Reads were filtered out if the reads had weak V/J assignments (E-value above 1e-6), no CDR3, stop codons, out-of-frame junctions, or ambiguous translated residues. A V3J clonotype was defined by an identical inferred V gene, J gene, and CDR3 amino acid sequence. Percentage overlap between repertoires was calculated by dividing the number of shared unique clonotypes by the size of the smaller repertoire. RTK rarefaction, the Chao1 estimator, and Recon v2.1 estimates of unobserved clonotypes were used to assess repertoire richness. Generation probabilities were computed with OLGA for all TCRbeta clonotypes obtained by the gDNA method from a few donors. TCRdb obtained this table from immuneACCESS and retained in-frame rearrangements with V and J assigned. These tables miss some clones; where compared with another copy, unresolved V genes account for less than half of the shortfall, and the remainder is unexplained. V and J calls and clone size follow that table, whereas D and trimming were derived from the DNA. This sample comprises 2 million to 2.5 million clones, about 93% of them detected only once. The ten largest clones take up 1.5% to 2% of the sample.

The data were taken from a study of shared clonotypes between healthy human individuals (dated by TCRdb to the early 2020s). About the full investigation: Two women and a few men aged 18 to 49 years were included in the cohort. For each donor, CD4 naive and CD4 memory were each given three plates, CD8 naive was given two plates, and CD8 memory was given one plate. The study deeply sequenced blood TCR repertoires of about five healthy adults to estimate repertoire size and the extent of clonotype sharing between individuals. Libraries were prepared and TCR repertoires were sequenced by different laboratories using diverse techniques, in order to increase sequencing depth and limit assay-specific biases. Each donor's leukapheresis produced roughly between roughly 0.85 and 10 billion PBMCs. General findings and caveats noted by the study authors: Because the study included only a small number of donors, the genetic and exposure-history diversity represented was limited. Sharing across a handful of donors was observed for approximately 4.6% of naive CD4, over 3% of naive CD8, over 2% of memory CD4, and about 0.4% of memory CD8 clonotypes. Based on pairwise subsampling, the degree of clonotype sharing among donors was expected to be affected by sequencing depth. Only blood was sampled, and tissue TCR repertoires likely differ from those in blood. Higher generation probabilities were observed for clonotypes shared by all four sorted-subset donors than for non-shared clonotypes. Even with the large sequencing depth, rarefaction of the sorted-subset datasets indicated that sequencing was incomplete. Naive subsets generally had larger estimated clonotype richness than memory subsets.

CD8 naive samples were CD45RO-negative cells positively selected for CCR7, giving a CD45RA+CCR7+ population that excluded TemRA cells. The donors were healthy, HIV-negative adults who had no recently reported acute infections or vaccinations. Only Caucasian adults living in Nashville, Tennessee, USA were represented among the donors. Blood was obtained by leukapheresis, after which PBMCs were separated by Ficoll-Histopaque density gradient centrifugation and cryopreserved in liquid nitrogen vapor phase. Analytical flow cytometry was used to check the purity and quantity of each magnetically sorted T cell population. Genomic DNA was isolated from each sorted fraction and quantified by UV absorbance on a Nanodrop 2000c. Sequenced: naive CD8+ T cells from PBMCs. The sample's cell subset or site, from its label and the paper: CD45RA+CCR7+. This TCR was recovered from a young man in good health. Some clones in this sample may be carry-over from other donors' samples.

CDR3 region: CASSEPASGGAYEQYF. The DNA sequence reads TGTGCCAGCAGTGAACCTGCTAGCGGGGGAGCCTACGAGCAGTACTTC. The chain was built from TRBV6-1 and TRBJ2-7; 10 nucleotides in the junction match TRBD2. Here V drops 2 bases and J drops 2 bases, and the junction holds 6 bases not matched to any gene. CDR1 and CDR2 are drawn from the germline V gene: MNHNS, SASEGT. The CDR3 spans 16 residues, from the cysteine through the phenylalanine. Only the CDR3 part of the read is kept: 48 bases, read in frame from the first base.